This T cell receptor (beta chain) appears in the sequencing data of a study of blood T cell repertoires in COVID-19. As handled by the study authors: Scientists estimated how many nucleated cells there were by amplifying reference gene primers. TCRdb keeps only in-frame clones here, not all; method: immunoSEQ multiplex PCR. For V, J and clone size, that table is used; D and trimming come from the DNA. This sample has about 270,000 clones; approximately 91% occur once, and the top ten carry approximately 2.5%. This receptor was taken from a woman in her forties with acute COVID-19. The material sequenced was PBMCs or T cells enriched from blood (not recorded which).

Here the CDR3 DNA reads TGTGCCAGTTCTGCTGGGGGGGGCAACACCGGGGAGCTGTTTTTT. Encoded protein: CASSAGGGNTGELFF. The gene calls are TRBV19 and TRBJ2-2; the D gene is possibly TRBD2 (7 bases). CDR1 LNHDA and CDR2 SQIVND come from the germline V gene (reference sequence). This CDR3 region has 15 residues. V lost 8 bases and J lost 2, with 15 bases in between.